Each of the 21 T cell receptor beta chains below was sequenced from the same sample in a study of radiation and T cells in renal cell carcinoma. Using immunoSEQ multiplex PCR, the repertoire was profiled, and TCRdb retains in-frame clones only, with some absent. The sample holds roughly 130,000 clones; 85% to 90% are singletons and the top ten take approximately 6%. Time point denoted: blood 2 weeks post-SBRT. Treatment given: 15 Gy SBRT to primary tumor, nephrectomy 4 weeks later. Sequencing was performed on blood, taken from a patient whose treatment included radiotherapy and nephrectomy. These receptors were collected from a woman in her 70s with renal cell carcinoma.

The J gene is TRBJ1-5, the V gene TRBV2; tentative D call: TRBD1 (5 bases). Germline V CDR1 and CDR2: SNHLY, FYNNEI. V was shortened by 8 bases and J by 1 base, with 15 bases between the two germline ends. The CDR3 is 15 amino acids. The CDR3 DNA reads TGTGCCAGCGCCCCTGGGGGAAGGAGCAATCAGCCCCAGCATTTT. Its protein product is CASAPGGRSNQPQHF.

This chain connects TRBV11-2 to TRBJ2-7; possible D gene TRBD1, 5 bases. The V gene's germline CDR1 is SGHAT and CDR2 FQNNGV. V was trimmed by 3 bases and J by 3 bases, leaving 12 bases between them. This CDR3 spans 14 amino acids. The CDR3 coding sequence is TGTGCCAGCAGCTTGAGTGGGGCAAACTACGAGCAGTACTTC. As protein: CASSLSGANYEQYF.

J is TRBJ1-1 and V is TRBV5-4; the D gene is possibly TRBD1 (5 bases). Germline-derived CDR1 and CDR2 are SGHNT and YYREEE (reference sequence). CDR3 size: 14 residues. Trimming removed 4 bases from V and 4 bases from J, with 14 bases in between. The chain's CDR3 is CASSNIRGGTEAFF. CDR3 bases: TGTGCCAGCAGCAATATAAGGGGAGGCACTGAAGCTTTCTTT.

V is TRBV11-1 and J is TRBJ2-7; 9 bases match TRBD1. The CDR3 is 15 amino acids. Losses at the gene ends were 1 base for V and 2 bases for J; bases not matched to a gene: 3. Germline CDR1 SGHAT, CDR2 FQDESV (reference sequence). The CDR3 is CASSLGQGGTYEQYF. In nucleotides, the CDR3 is TGTGCCAGCAGCTTAGGACAGGGGGGGACCTACGAGCAGTACTTC.

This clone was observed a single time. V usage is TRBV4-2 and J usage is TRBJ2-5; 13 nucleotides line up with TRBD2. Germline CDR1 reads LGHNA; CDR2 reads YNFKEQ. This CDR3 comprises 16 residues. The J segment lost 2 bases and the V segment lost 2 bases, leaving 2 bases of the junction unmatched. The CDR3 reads CASSQRLAGGQETQYF. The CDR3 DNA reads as TGTGCCAGCAGCCAACGACTAGCGGGGGGACAAGAGACCCAGTACTTC.

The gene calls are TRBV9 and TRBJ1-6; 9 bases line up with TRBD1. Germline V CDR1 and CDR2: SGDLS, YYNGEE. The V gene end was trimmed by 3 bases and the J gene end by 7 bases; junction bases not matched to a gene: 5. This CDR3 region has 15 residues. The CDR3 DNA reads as TGTGCCAGCAGCGCCACAGGGGGCAGGAATTCACCCCTCCACTTT. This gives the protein CASSATGGRNSPLHF.

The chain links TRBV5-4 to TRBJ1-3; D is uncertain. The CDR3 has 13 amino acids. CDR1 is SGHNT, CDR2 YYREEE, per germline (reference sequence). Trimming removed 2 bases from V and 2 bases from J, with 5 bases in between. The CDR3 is CASSLSAGNTIYF. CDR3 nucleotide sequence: TGTGCCAGCAGCTTATCGGCTGGAAACACCATATATTTT.

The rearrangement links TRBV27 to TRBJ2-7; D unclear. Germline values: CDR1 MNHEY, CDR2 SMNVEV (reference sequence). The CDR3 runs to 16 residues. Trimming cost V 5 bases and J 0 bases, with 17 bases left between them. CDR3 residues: CASSESPAASSYEQYF. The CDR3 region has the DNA TGTGCCAGCAGTGAATCCCCGGCAGCCAGCTCCTACGAGCAGTACTTC.

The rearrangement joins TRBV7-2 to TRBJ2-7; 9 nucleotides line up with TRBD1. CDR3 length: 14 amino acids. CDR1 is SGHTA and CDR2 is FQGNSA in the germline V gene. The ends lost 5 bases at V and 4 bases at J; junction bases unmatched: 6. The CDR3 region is CASSPRQGGYEQYF. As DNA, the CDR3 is TGTGCCAGCAGCCCCCGACAGGGGGGGTACGAGCAGTACTTC.

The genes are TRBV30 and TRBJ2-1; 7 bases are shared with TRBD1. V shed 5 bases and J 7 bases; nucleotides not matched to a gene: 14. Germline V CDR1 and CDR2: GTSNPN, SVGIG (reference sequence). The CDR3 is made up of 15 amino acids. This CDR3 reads CAWARQGPVGNEQFF. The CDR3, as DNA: TGTGCCTGGGCCAGACAGGGTCCAGTGGGAAATGAGCAGTTCTTC.

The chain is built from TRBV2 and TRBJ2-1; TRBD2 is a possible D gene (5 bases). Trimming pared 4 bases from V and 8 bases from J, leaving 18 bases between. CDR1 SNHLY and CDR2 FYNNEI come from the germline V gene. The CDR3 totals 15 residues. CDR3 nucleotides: TGTGCCAGCAGTGTCCGTGCCCCGGAGGTTGATGAGCAGTTCTTC. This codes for CASSVRAPEVDEQFF.

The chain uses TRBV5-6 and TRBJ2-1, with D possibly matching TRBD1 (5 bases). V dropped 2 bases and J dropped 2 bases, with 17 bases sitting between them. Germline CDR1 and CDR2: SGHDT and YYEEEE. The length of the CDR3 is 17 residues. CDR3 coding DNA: TGTGCCAGCAGCTTTTGGGGTGGGGCCTCAACCTACAATGAGCAGTTCTTC. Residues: CASSFWGGASTYNEQFF.

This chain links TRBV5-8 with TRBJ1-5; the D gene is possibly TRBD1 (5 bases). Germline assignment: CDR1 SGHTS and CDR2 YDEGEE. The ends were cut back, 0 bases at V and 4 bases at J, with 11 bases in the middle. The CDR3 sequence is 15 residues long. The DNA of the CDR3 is TGTGCCAGCAGCTTGGCCGGGGGGAGGAATCAGCCCCAGCATTTT. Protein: CASSLAGGRNQPQHF.

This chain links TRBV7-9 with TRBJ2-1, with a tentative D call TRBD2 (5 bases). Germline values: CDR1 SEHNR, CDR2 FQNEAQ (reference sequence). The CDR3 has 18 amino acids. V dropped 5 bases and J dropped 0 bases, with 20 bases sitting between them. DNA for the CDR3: TGTGCCAGCAGCCAACCAACTAGGCCACGGGGCTCCTACAATGAGCAGTTCTTC. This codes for CASSQPTRPRGSYNEQFF.

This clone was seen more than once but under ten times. DNA of the CDR3: TGTGCCAGCAGTCGGACAGGGAAGAACACTGAAGCTTTCTTT. Translation gives CASSRTGKNTEAFF. The V call is TRBV6-5, the J call TRBJ1-1, with 8 bases lining up with TRBD1. Germline assignment: CDR1 MNHEY and CDR2 SVGAGI. This CDR3 is built from 14 residues. Trimming at V came to 5 bases and at J to 1 base, leaving 3 bases not matched to a gene.

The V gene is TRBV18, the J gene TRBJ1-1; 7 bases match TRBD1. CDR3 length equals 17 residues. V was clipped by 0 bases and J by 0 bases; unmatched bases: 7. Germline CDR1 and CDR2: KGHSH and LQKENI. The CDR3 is CASSPPSSGGLNTEAFF. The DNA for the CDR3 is TGTGCCAGCTCACCACCAAGTTCAGGGGGATTGAACACTGAAGCTTTCTTT.

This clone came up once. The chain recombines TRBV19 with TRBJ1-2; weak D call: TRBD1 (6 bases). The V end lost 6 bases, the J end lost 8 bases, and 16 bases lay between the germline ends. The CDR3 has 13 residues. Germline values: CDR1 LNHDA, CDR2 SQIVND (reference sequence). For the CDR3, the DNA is TGTGCCAGTAGCATTACAGGGCGCGAGGGCTACACCTTC. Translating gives CASSITGREGYTF. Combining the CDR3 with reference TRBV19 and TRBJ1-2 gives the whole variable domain DGGITQSPKYLFRKEGQNVTLSCEQNLNHDAMYWYRQDPGQGLRLIYYSQIVNDFQKGDIAEGYSVSREKKESFPLTVTSAQKNPTAFYLCASSITGREGYTFGSGTRLTVV.

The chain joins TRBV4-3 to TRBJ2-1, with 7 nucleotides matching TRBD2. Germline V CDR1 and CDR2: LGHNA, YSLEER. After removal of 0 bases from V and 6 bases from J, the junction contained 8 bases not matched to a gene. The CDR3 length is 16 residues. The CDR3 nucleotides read TGCGCCAGCAGCCAAGATAGGGCGGCTAGCGGCAATGAGCAGTTCTTC. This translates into CASSQDRAASGNEQFF.

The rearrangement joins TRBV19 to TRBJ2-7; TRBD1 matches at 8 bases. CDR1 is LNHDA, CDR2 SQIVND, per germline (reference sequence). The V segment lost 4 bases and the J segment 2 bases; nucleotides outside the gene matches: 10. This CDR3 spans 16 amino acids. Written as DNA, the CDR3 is TGTGCCAGTAGTAGCCCCGGGACAGGTGCCACCTACGAGCAGTACTTC. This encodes CASSSPGTGATYEQYF.

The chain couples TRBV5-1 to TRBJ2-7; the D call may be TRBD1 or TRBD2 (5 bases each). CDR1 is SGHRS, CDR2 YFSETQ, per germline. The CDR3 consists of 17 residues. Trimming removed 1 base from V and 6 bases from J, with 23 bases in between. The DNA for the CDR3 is TGCGCCAGCAGCTTGAATATCCGGGACGACGGTAGTGTCGAGCAGTACTTC. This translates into CASSLNIRDDGSVEQYF.

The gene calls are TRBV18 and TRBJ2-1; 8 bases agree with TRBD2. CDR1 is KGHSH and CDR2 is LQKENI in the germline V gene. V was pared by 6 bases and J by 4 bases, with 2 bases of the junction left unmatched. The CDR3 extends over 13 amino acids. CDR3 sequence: CASSGTSYNEQFF. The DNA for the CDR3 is TGTGCCAGCTCTGGGACTAGTTACAATGAGCAGTTCTTC.